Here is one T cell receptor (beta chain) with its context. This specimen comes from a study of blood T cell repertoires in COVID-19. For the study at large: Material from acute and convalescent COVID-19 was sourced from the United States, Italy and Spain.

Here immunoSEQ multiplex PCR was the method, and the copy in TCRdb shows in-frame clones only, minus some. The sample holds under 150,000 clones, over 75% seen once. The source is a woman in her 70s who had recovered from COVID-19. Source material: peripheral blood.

This chain's CDR3 is CASSLGTSPYTDTQYF. The CDR3, as DNA: TGTGCCAGCAGCTTAGGGACTAGCCCCTACACAGATACGCAGTATTTT. The chain employs TRBV7-3 and TRBJ2-3, with TRBD2 identical over 9 bases. CDR3 size: 16 residues. Germline CDR1 reads SGHTA; CDR2 reads FQGTGA. V lost 2 bases and J lost 2; bases outside the gene matches: 5.